Listed below are T cell receptor beta chains from one sample, sequenced in a study of T cell responses to AZD1222 COVID-19 vaccine. Assay used: immunoSEQ multiplex PCR; TCRdb lists only in-frame clones, some missing. The data show more than 85,000 clones, roughly 88% seen once. Sequences were derived from peripheral blood, sampled on day 0 of MenACWY control vaccination. Receptors originate from an adult in good health. The CDR3 runs from the conserved cysteine through the conserved F or W. Each record gives: V gene, CDR3 length, CDR3 protein.

V gene: TRBV7-9; CDR3 length: 14; CDR3 protein: CASSLGQFNSPLHF
V gene: TRBV6-6; CDR3 length: 16; CDR3 protein: CASSSQGARSNEKLFF
V gene: TRBV28; CDR3 length: 17; CDR3 protein: CASSSRDGGRRTDTQYF
V gene: TRBV7-9; CDR3 length: 16; CDR3 protein: CASSPPARGNTGELFF
V gene: TRBV5-4; CDR3 length: 15; CDR3 protein: CASSPDRGRQETQYF
V gene: TRBV7-2; CDR3 length: 16; CDR3 protein: CASSSPGLALGYEQYF
V gene: TRBV27; CDR3 length: 13; CDR3 protein: CASTYDSHGELFF
V gene: TRBV7-2; CDR3 length: 12; CDR3 protein: CASSSTGEEQYF
V gene: TRBV19; CDR3 length: 13; CDR3 protein: CASRRFGITEAFF
V gene: TRBV24-1; CDR3 length: 15; CDR3 protein: CATSVRLAGAGEQFF
V gene: TRBV6-6; CDR3 length: 12; CDR3 protein: CASSYPRIEQYF
V gene: TRBV28; CDR3 length: 14; CDR3 protein: CASSLERPNSPLHF
V gene: TRBV9; CDR3 length: 14; CDR3 protein: CASSVSQNPYEQYF
V gene: TRBV7-9; CDR3 length: 15; CDR3 protein: CASSLGPGFNQPQHF
V gene: TRBV7-8; CDR3 length: 14; CDR3 protein: CASSRGGSAPEQFF
V gene: TRBV3-1/TRBV3-2; CDR3 length: 15; CDR3 protein: CASSQEIRSGNTIYF
V gene: TRBV28; CDR3 length: 16; CDR3 protein: CASSPTPWKGSEKLFF
V gene: TRBV30; CDR3 length: 14; CDR3 protein: CAWSKGQDNSPLHF
V gene: TRBV24-1; CDR3 length: 13; CDR3 protein: CATSDFRGIEQYF
V gene: TRBV28; CDR3 length: 17; CDR3 protein: CASSFSGISSGANVLTF
V gene: TRBV7-2; CDR3 length: 13; CDR3 protein: CASSLTSYNEQFF
V gene: TRBV28; CDR3 length: 13; CDR3 protein: CASAQVRVHEQYF
V gene: TRBV29-1; CDR3 length: 14; CDR3 protein: CSFRASPGGTEAFF
V gene: TRBV6-5; CDR3 length: 16; CDR3 protein: CASSYSGSQETQPQHF
V gene: TRBV28; CDR3 length: 16; CDR3 protein: CASSVVAGQGIYGYTF
V gene: TRBV6-1; CDR3 length: 16; CDR3 protein: CASSERRTPTLDEQYF
V gene: TRBV28; CDR3 length: 16; CDR3 protein: CASSPMGQGGRETQYF
V gene: TRBV27; CDR3 length: 12; CDR3 protein: CASSSQNSPLHF
V gene: TRBV5-1; CDR3 length: 13; CDR3 protein: CASSLRRLETQYF
V gene: TRBV18; CDR3 length: 14; CDR3 protein: CASSPQDRGSGYTF
V gene: TRBV12-3/TRBV12-4; CDR3 length: 13; CDR3 protein: CASSSDWAQPQHF
V gene: TRBV7-2; CDR3 length: 15; CDR3 protein: CASSLGLGTRHEQYF
V gene: TRBV5-6; CDR3 length: 13; CDR3 protein: CASSLAGIYEQYF
V gene: TRBV4-3; CDR3 length: 14; CDR3 protein: CASSHDTSRQPQHF
V gene: TRBV2; CDR3 length: 18; CDR3 protein: CASSEPLQALASDTEAFF
V gene: TRBV28; CDR3 length: 13; CDR3 protein: CASSLSDVWGYTF
V gene: TRBV7-2; CDR3 length: 14; CDR3 protein: CASSLALGPETQYF
V gene: TRBV6-2/TRBV6-3; CDR3 length: 16; CDR3 protein: CASSYRRGFYSYEQYF
V gene: TRBV7-3; CDR3 length: 19; CDR3 protein: CASSLGTSGRGGDTDTQYF
V gene: TRBV6-6; CDR3 length: 13; CDR3 protein: CASGERTKYEQYF
V gene: TRBV6-1; CDR3 length: 14; CDR3 protein: CASSDRGGNQPQHF
V gene: TRBV27; CDR3 length: 18; CDR3 protein: CASSLFPPTGPTIYGYTF
V gene: TRBV7-8; CDR3 length: 16; CDR3 protein: CASSPLGTGGFDEQYF